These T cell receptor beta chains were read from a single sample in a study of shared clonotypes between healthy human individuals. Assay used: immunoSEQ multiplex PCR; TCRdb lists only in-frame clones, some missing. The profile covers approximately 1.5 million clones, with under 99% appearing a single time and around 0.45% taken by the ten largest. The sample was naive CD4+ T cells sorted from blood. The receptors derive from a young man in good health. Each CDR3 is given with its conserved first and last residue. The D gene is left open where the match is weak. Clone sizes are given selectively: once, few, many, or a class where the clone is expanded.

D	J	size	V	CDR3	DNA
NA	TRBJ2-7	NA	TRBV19	CASRLELGSYEQYF	TGTGCCAGTAGACTCGAGTTGGGCAGCTACGAGCAGTACTTC
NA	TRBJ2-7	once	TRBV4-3	CASSHEARSYEQYF	TGCGCCAGCAGCCACGAGGCTAGATCCTACGAGCAGTACTTC
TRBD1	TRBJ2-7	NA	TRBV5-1	CASSGQGGSYEQYF	TGCGCCAGCAGCGGACAGGGGGGCTCCTACGAGCAGTACTTC
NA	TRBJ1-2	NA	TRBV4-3	CASSQVTGHGYTF	TGCGCCAGCAGCCAAGTGACTGGGCATGGCTACACCTTC
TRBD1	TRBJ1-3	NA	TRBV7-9	CASSRRDRAFGNTIYF	TGTGCCAGCAGCCGCCGGGACAGGGCTTTTGGAAACACCATATATTTT
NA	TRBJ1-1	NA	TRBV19	CASSAYYSTEAFF	TGTGCCAGTAGTGCGTACTACAGCACTGAAGCTTTCTTT
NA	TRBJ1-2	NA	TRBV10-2	CASTGWRTYGYTF	TGCGCCAGCACTGGTTGGAGAACTTATGGCTACACCTTC
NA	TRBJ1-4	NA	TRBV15	CATSSDRGTNEKLFF	TGTGCCACCAGCAGTGACCGGGGAACTAATGAAAAACTGTTTTTT
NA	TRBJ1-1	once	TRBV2	CASRVQGNTEAFF	TGTGCCAGCAGGGTACAGGGGAACACTGAAGCTTTCTTT
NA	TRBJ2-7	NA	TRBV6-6	CASSQKNEQYF	TGTGCCAGCAGCCAGAAGAACGAGCAGTACTTC
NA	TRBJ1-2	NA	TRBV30	CAWRAAPYGYTF	TGTGCCTGGAGGGCCGCTCCGTATGGCTACACCTTC
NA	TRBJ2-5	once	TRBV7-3	CASSLGLGDQETQYF	TGTGCCAGCAGCTTGGGGTTGGGGGATCAAGAGACCCAGTACTTC
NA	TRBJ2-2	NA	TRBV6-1	CASSEALGGWRTGELFF	TGTGCCAGCAGTGAAGCGCTGGGGGGTTGGCGCACCGGGGAGCTGTTTTTT
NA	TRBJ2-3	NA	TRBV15	CATSRGQNTDTQYF	TGTGCCACCAGCAGAGGGCAGAACACAGATACGCAGTATTTT
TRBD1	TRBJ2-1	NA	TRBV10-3	CAIRLAGTGGNEQFF	TGTGCCATCAGGCTCGCCGGGACAGGGGGGAATGAGCAGTTCTTC
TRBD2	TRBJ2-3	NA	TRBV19	CASSTSGSRDTQYF	TGTGCCAGTAGCACTAGCGGGAGTAGAGATACGCAGTATTTT
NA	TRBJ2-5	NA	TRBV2	CASSEAKVQLETQYF	TGTGCCAGCAGTGAAGCTAAGGTACAGCTGGAGACCCAGTACTTC
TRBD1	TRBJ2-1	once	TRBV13	CASSFLAQGHGYNEQFF	TGTGCCAGCAGCTTCCTAGCACAGGGGCATGGATACAATGAGCAGTTCTTC
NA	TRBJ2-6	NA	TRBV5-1	CASSLSGSGANVLTF	TGCGCCAGCAGCTTATCGGGCTCTGGGGCCAACGTCCTGACTTTC
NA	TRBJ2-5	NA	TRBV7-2	CASSLGAGWETQYF	TGTGCCAGCAGCTTAGGGGCGGGATGGGAGACCCAGTACTTC
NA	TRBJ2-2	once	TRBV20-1	CSAYKYGELFF	TGCAGTGCCTACAAATATGGGGAGCTGTTTTTT
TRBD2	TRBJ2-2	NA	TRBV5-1	CASSFQLAGPYTGELFF	TGCGCCAGCAGCTTTCAACTAGCGGGGCCGTACACCGGGGAGCTGTTTTTT
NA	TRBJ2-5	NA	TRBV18	CASSPSRGLSETQYF	TGTGCCAGCTCCCCTTCCAGGGGCCTGTCAGAGACCCAGTACTTC
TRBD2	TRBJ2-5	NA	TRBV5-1	CASSKEGLAGGLHQETQYF	TGCGCCAGCAGCAAGGAGGGCCTAGCGGGAGGCCTCCACCAAGAGACCCAGTACTTC
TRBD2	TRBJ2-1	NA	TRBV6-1	CASSENLLAGGNEQFF	TGTGCCAGCAGTGAAAACCTCTTAGCGGGAGGTAATGAGCAGTTCTTC
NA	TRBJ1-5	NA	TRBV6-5	CASSYDGYNQPQHF	TGTGCCAGCAGTTACGATGGGTACAATCAGCCCCAGCATTTT
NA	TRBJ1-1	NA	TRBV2	CASSEALQGNTEAFF	TGTGCCAGCAGTGAAGCGCTTCAGGGGAACACTGAAGCTTTCTTT
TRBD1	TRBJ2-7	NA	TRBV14	CASSQVSTRTGDRHEQYF	TGTGCCAGCAGCCAAGTTAGCACTCGGACAGGCGACCGTCACGAGCAGTACTTC
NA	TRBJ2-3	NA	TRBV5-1	CASAPTRTNTDTQYF	TGCGCCAGCGCGCCAACTAGGACTAACACAGATACGCAGTATTTT
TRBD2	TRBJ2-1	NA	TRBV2	CASSESRTSGTYNEQFF	TGTGCCAGCAGTGAATCCCGGACTAGCGGGACTTACAATGAGCAGTTCTTC
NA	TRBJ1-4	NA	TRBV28	CASTIGGATNEKLFF	TGTGCCAGCACCATCGGGGGGGCAACTAATGAAAAACTGTTTTTT
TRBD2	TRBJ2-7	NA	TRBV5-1	CASSSRLSGTFYEQYF	TGCGCCAGCAGCTCTCGACTAAGCGGGACCTTCTACGAGCAGTACTTC
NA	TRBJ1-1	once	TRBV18	CASSTAYSRGNTEAFF	TGTGCCAGCTCGACAGCATATAGCAGGGGGAACACTGAAGCTTTCTTT
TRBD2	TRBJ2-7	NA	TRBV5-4	CASSFPGLADGEQYF	TGTGCCAGCAGCTTCCCGGGACTAGCGGATGGGGAGCAGTACTTC
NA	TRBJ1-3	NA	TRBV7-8	CASSLAPTDPGNTIYF	TGTGCCAGCAGCTTAGCACCAACGGATCCTGGAAACACCATATATTTT
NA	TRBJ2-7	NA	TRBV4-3	CASSQVTGAPYEQYF	TGCGCCAGCAGCCAAGTGACGGGAGCCCCCTACGAGCAGTACTTC
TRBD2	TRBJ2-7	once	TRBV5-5	CASSRKLAGGLSYEQYF	TGTGCCAGCAGCCGAAAACTAGCGGGAGGACTCTCCTACGAGCAGTACTTC
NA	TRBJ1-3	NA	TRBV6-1	CASSDQTTGNTIYF	TGTGCCAGCAGTGACCAGACAACCGGGAACACCATATATTTT
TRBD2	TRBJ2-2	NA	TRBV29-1	CSVERRERTGELFF	TGCAGCGTTGAAAGGCGGGAGCGCACCGGGGAGCTGTTTTTT
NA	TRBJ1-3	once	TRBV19	CAAGTGNTIYF	TGTGCCGCGGGAACTGGAAACACCATATATTTT
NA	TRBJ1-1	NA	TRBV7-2	CASSLARVGGFEAFF	TGTGCCAGCAGCTTAGCCCGTGTGGGGGGATTTGAAGCTTTCTTT
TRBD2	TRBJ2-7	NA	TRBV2	CASRGTSYEQYF	TGTGCCAGCAGGGGGACTAGCTACGAGCAGTACTTC
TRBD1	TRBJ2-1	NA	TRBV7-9	CASSLGPGQGAQEQFF	TGTGCCAGCAGCTTGGGTCCGGGACAGGGGGCGCAGGAGCAGTTCTTC
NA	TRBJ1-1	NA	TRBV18	CASSQVVNTEAFF	TGTGCCAGCTCGCAGGTGGTGAACACTGAAGCTTTCTTT
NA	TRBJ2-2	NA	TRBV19	CASIPLPGTGELFF	TGTGCCAGTATCCCCTTGCCCGGCACCGGGGAGCTGTTTTTT
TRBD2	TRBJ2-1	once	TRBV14	CASSQGLAVYNEQFF	TGTGCCAGCAGCCAAGGACTAGCGGTGTACAATGAGCAGTTCTTC
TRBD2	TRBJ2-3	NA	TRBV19	CASSQGLAFPDTQYF	TGTGCCAGTAGCCAGGGACTAGCGTTTCCCGATACGCAGTATTTT